A single sample gave rise to the 30 T cell receptor beta chains below, sequenced in a study of early T cells in non-severe SARS-CoV-2 infection. TCRdb reprocessed the 5' RACE reads via MiXCR and lists one record per CDR3 protein. In the table there are about 80,000 distinct CDR3 sequences, approximately 12% of which are singletons. The material was whole blood, obtained at baseline. The receptors were gathered from an adult who was a healthcare worker with PCR-confirmed SARS-CoV-2 infection or an uninfected control (not recorded which). The donor label of this sample is uncertain.

To note about this clonotype: The junction does not match germline at one end; this may be a read error. The chain links TRBV29-1 to TRBJ2-2, with D uncertain. Looked up from germline, CDR1 is SQVTM and CDR2 is ANQGSEA. The CDR3 contains 13 residues. This CDR3 is CSVEGSNTGELFF. The DNA of the CDR3 is TGCAGCGTCGAAGGGTCGAACACCGGGGAGCTGTTTTTT.

CDR3 sequence (DNA): TGTGCCAGCAGCCAGCTCAGCGGGGGGGCGTACCAAGAGACCCAGTACTTC. It specifies CASSQLSGGAYQETQYF. The chain links TRBV3-1 to TRBJ2-5, with 10 bases matching TRBD2. V shed 3 bases, J shed 0 bases, and the junction held 7 bases outside the gene matches. The germline gives CDR1 LGHDT, CDR2 YNNKEL (reference sequence). The CDR3 totals 17 residues.

The chain employs TRBV27 and TRBJ2-5; tentatively, D is TRBD1 or TRBD2 (5 bases each). The CDR3 length is 13 residues. Germline loops: CDR1 MNHEY, CDR2 SMNVEV (reference sequence). The V end was cut by 6 bases, the J end by 4 bases, with 12 bases between. CDR3 protein: CASRGVRAETQYF. CDR3 coding DNA: TGTGCCAGCAGGGGGGTCAGAGCAGAGACCCAGTACTTC.

This clonotype was observed many times. The V call is TRBV9, the J call TRBJ2-3; D possibly uses TRBD1 or TRBD2 (6 bases each). Germline V gives CDR1 SGDLS, CDR2 YYNGEE. There are 14 residues in the CDR3. V lost 0 bases to trimming and J lost 6 bases, with 11 bases between them. The CDR3 DNA follows: TGTGCCAGCAGCGTAGCGGGGGCAGGGGATACGCAGTATTTT. Protein sequence: CASSVAGAGDTQYF.

This clonotype was counted ten times or more. CDR3 protein: CASSYSFKGYGYTF. CDR3 nucleotide sequence: TGTGCCAGCAGTTACTCCTTTAAAGGCTATGGCTACACCTTC. This chain joins TRBV6-5 and TRBJ1-2, with no clear D. The germline V gene has CDR1 MNHEY and CDR2 SVGAGI. The CDR3 has 14 residues. Between the trimmed V and J ends, which lost 0 bases and 4 bases, there was a span of 9 bases.

The rearrangement uses TRBV12-3 or TRBV12-4 and TRBJ2-2; possibly TRBD1 or TRBD2 for D (6 bases each). The CDR3 contains 13 residues. Trimming left V 8 bases short and J 6 bases short, with 13 bases between. The CDR3 here is CASGGPGSGELFF. The CDR3 DNA reads TGTGCCAGCGGGGGGCCCGGATCCGGGGAGCTGTTTTTT.

This chain connects TRBV18 to TRBJ2-5; D might be TRBD1 or TRBD2, each matching 5 bases. The CDR3 is made up of 16 amino acids. Germline loops: CDR1 KGHSH, CDR2 LQKENI. V was trimmed by 8 bases and J by 1 base, leaving 20 bases between them. The CDR3 coding sequence is TGTGCCAGCACCCTGGGGGATTTGACCTCCCAAGAGACCCAGTACTTC. It specifies CASTLGDLTSQETQYF.

V is TRBV11-2 and J is TRBJ2-5; 7 positions match TRBD2. Looked up from germline, CDR1 is SGHAT and CDR2 is FQNNGV. V gave up 7 bases and J gave up 5 bases; unmatched junction bases: 10. CDR3 size: 14 residues. The CDR3 is CASTQAGVAETQYF. The CDR3 bases are TGTGCCAGCACACAGGCGGGGGTTGCTGAGACCCAGTACTTC.

A few counts support this clonotype. The J gene is TRBJ2-3, the V gene TRBV7-2; D is ambiguous. The CDR3 is 13 amino acids. The germline V and J ends were trimmed by 4 bases and 6 bases, with 11 bases remaining between them. Per the germline V gene, CDR1 is SGHTA and CDR2 is FQGNSA. This CDR3 reads CASSSSLVDTQYF. CDR3 nucleotide sequence: TGTGCCAGCAGCTCCTCGCTTGTCGATACGCAGTATTTT.

This sequence joins TRBV18 and TRBJ1-5; D is possibly TRBD1 (6 bases). V was shortened by 6 bases and J by 4 bases, with 13 bases between the two germline ends. The CDR3 covers 14 residues. CDR1 is KGHSH and CDR2 is LQKENI in the germline V gene. The CDR3 is CASSPDGQNQPQHF. CDR3 DNA sequence: TGTGCCAGCTCGCCGGACGGACAGAATCAGCCCCAGCATTTT. Supplemented by reference TRBV18 and TRBJ1-5, the full variable domain reads NAGVMQNPRHLVRRRGQEARLRCSPMKGHSHVYWYRQLPEEGLKFMVYLQKENIIDESGMPKERFSAEFPKEGPSILRIQQVVRGDSAAYFCASSPDGQNQPQHFGDGTRLSIL.

This clonotype was seen at least ten times. The V call is TRBV4-1, the J call TRBJ1-4, with D hard to call. CDR1 is MGHRA, CDR2 YSYEKL, per germline. The V end lost 6 bases, the J end lost 5 bases, and 16 bases lay between the germline ends. The CDR3 is 15 amino acids. CDR3 residues: CASSRKSHLNEKLFF. The CDR3 DNA reads TGCGCCAGCAGTCGGAAGTCACACCTCAATGAAAAACTGTTTTTT.

This clonotype is a singleton in its sample. The V gene is TRBV4-3, the J gene TRBJ2-2; D is ambiguous. This CDR3 has 12 amino acids. CDR1 is LGHNA and CDR2 is YSLEER in the germline V gene. V lost 3 bases, J lost 2 bases, and 1 base lay in between. This chain's CDR3 is CASSHNTGELFF. CDR3 in DNA: TGCGCCAGCAGCCATAACACCGGGGAGCTGTTTTTT.

This clonotype was seen many times. The chain uses TRBV5-1 and TRBJ1-2; D gene unclear. Deletions cut 1 base from V and 6 bases from J, with 7 bases between. The CDR3 length is 12 residues. Per germline, CDR1 SGHRS and CDR2 YFSETQ. CDR3 residues: CASSLNRHGYTF. CDR3 DNA sequence: TGCGCCAGCAGCTTGAACAGACATGGCTACACCTTC.

This clonotype was recorded many times. The chain has TRBV21-1 and TRBJ1-6; the DNA was not used to check the table's D call, TRBD1. TRBV21-1 is a recognized pseudogene. This CDR3 has 14 residues. The CDR3 spells CAILPDRPGSPLHF. The CDR3 DNA is TGTGCCATCCTACCGGACAGGCCTGGTTCACCCCTCCACTTT.

This clonotype has ten or more counts. This rearrangement joins TRBV2 to TRBJ1-1; 10 bases are a match to TRBD1. The J segment lost 2 bases and the V segment lost 5 bases, leaving 5 bases of the junction unmatched. This CDR3 region has 15 residues. Germline CDR1 and CDR2: SNHLY and FYNNEI. As DNA, the CDR3 is TGTGCCAGCAGTAGACAGGGGGCCATCAACACTGAAGCTTTCTTT. Residues: CASSRQGAINTEAFF.

This clonotype came up a few times. The V and J genes are TRBV6-5 and TRBJ1-5; D gene ambiguous. Per germline, CDR1 MNHEY and CDR2 SVGAGI. CDR3 length: 13 amino acids. Trimming pared 2 bases from V and 0 bases from J, leaving 2 bases between. In nucleotides, the CDR3 is TGTGCCAGCAGTTACGTTAGCAATCAGCCCCAGCATTTT. This codes for CASSYVSNQPQHF.

In regard to this clonotype: A much larger clone differs from this one at a single base, so this may be a read error. The V gene is TRBV7-2, the J gene TRBJ2-2; D uncertain. In germline, CDR1 is SGHTA, CDR2 FQGNSA. This CDR3 is built from 13 residues. This chain's CDR3 is CANSLFNTGELFF. CDR3 bases: TGTGCCAACAGCTTATTCAACACCGGGGAGCTGTTTTTT.

This clonotype was seen many times. The chain joins TRBV4-1 to TRBJ2-1; D is possibly TRBD2 (6 bases). Trimming left V 4 bases short and J 3 bases short, with 13 bases between. There are 15 residues in the CDR3. Germline-derived CDR1 and CDR2 are MGHRA and YSYEKL. The CDR3 bases are TGCGCCAGCAGCCGCGGAGGGGCAAGCTACAATGAGCAGTTCTTC. This translates into CASSRGGASYNEQFF.

This clonotype was detected many times. V gene TRBV5-1 combines with J gene TRBJ1-2, with 8 bases identical to TRBD1. V dropped 1 base and J dropped 4; count of bases not matched to a gene: 9. This CDR3 spans 16 amino acids. CDR1 is SGHRS and CDR2 is YFSETQ in the germline V gene. As DNA, the CDR3 is TGCGCCAGCAGCTTGAGCACAGGGGGAACAGTCTATGGCTACACCTTC. Protein sequence: CASSLSTGGTVYGYTF. The whole variable domain, remainder taken from reference TRBV5-1 and TRBJ1-2, is KAGVTQTPRYLIKTRGQQVTLSCSPISGHRSVSWYQQTPGQGLQFLFEYFSETQRNKGNFPGRFSGRQFSNSRSEMNVSTLELGDSALYLCASSLSTGGTVYGYTFGSGTRLTVV.

In this sample, this clonotype turned up many times. The rearrangement uses TRBV6-5 and TRBJ2-5, with D perhaps TRBD2 (5 bases). The CDR3 length is 14 residues. Per germline, CDR1 MNHEY and CDR2 SVGAGI. V lost 2 bases and J lost 7, with 14 bases in between. CDR3 region: CASSYASDRGTQYF. For the CDR3, the DNA is TGTGCCAGCAGTTACGCCTCGGACCGGGGGACCCAGTACTTC.

This clonotype occurred a few times. V usage is TRBV6-6 and J usage is TRBJ2-7, with D unresolved. V was trimmed by 7 bases and J by 2 bases, leaving 12 bases between them. This CDR3 region has 13 residues. Per the germline V gene, CDR1 is MNHNY and CDR2 is SVGAGI (reference sequence). CDR3: CASTRTATYEQYF. For the CDR3, the DNA is TGTGCCAGCACCCGGACGGCAACCTACGAGCAGTACTTC.

This clonotype ranks as medium-sized (0.01 to 0.1%). The V call is TRBV3-1, the J call TRBJ2-3; 10 bases are shared with TRBD2. CDR1 and CDR2 (germline): LGHDT, YNNKEL (reference sequence). The V and J ends lost 0 bases and 1 base, in that order; junction bases with no gene match: 16. The CDR3 runs 21 residues. The CDR3 DNA reads as TGTGCCAGCAGCCAAGAGGAACCTTCGAGCGGGGGGGCCAGTCGCACAGATACGCAGTATTTT. This sequence encodes CASSQEEPSSGGASRTDTQYF.

This clonotype was found many times. This chain connects TRBV7-9 to TRBJ2-3, with D perhaps TRBD1 (6 bases). In germline, CDR1 is SEHNR, CDR2 FQNEAQ (reference sequence). The CDR3 sequence is 15 residues long. The V end lost 1 base, the J end lost 0 bases, and 8 bases lay between the germline ends. The chain's CDR3 is CASSLDRASTDTQYF. CDR3 coding DNA: TGTGCCAGCAGCTTAGACAGGGCTAGCACAGATACGCAGTATTTT.

A few counts support this clonotype. The genes are TRBV1 and TRBJ2-7; the table assigns TRBD2, which was not confirmed against the DNA. TRBV1 is a listed pseudogene. The CDR3 runs to 16 residues. CDR3 amino acids: CTSSQDGTSTKHEQYF. The CDR3 coding sequence is TGCACCAGCAGCCAAGACGGGACTAGCACGAAACACGAGCAGTACTTC.

Only a few counts were recorded for this clonotype. The chain joins TRBV14 to TRBJ2-3; D is ambiguous. Trimming pared 1 base from V and 9 bases from J, leaving 5 bases between. The CDR3 has 11 amino acids. CDR1 and CDR2 from the germline V gene are SGHDN and FVKESK. The CDR3 DNA is TGTGCCAGCAGCCAAGCTGGGACGCAGTATTTT. Protein product: CASSQAGTQYF.

This clonotype has just a few counts. The junction departs from the called germline gene at one end, perhaps through a read error. The genes are TRBV3-1 and TRBJ2-5; TRBD2 agrees at 16 bases. This CDR3 contains 18 residues. Germline V gives CDR1 LGHDT, CDR2 YNNKEL (reference sequence). The CDR3 reads CASRQGRGLAGGKETQYF. DNA for the CDR3: TGTGCCAGCAGGCAAGGCAGGGGACTAGCGGGAGGGAAAGAGACCCAGTACTTC.

This clonotype was recorded a few times. CDR3: CASSLAGRMGSGYTF. The CDR3 DNA follows: TGTGCCAGCAGCTTAGCTGGGCGAATGGGGAGCGGCTACACCTTC. This chain connects TRBV7-2 to TRBJ1-2; no firm D call. This CDR3 is 15 amino acids long. Germline-derived CDR1 and CDR2 are SGHTA and FQGNSA. The germline V and J ends were trimmed by 0 bases and 8 bases, with 16 bases remaining between them.

This clonotype was picked up many times. The rearrangement links TRBV11-3 to TRBJ2-3; D not certain. Trimming took 5 bases from V and 9 from J, leaving 27 bases between them. This CDR3 has 17 amino acids. Germline lookup yields CDR1 SGHNT and CDR2 YENEEA. The CDR3 reads CASSPHLTRVKKGTQYF. In nucleotides, the CDR3 is TGTGCCAGCAGCCCCCATTTGACTCGCGTGAAAAAGGGAACGCAGTATTTT. Full variable domain (rest looked up from reference TRBV11-3 and TRBJ2-3): EAGVVQSPRYKIIEKKQPVAFWCNPISGHNTLYWYLQNLGQGPELLIRYENEEAVDDSQLPKDRFSAERLKGVDSTLKIQPAELGDSAVYLCASSPHLTRVKKGTQYFGPGTRLTVL.

The J gene is TRBJ2-3, the V gene TRBV5-1; TRBD2 is a possible D gene (5 bases). The CDR3 loop spans 14 amino acids. Trimming stripped 4 bases from V and 5 bases from J, with 14 bases between. From germline, CDR1 is SGHRS and CDR2 YFSETQ. The CDR3 reads CASSGGRTQDTQYF. CDR3 DNA: TGCGCCAGCAGCGGAGGAAGGACTCAAGATACGCAGTATTTT.

This clonotype showed up many times. The rearrangement joins TRBV4-2 to TRBJ2-7; 11 bases match TRBD2. Germline loops: CDR1 LGHNA, CDR2 YNFKEQ. The CDR3 length is 15 residues. With 4 bases clipped from V and 3 bases from J, the junction kept 5 bases outside the gene matches. The CDR3 bases are TGTGCCAGCAGCCCTCAACTAGCGGGGGACTACGAGCAGTACTTC. Translated: CASSPQLAGDYEQYF.